A selection of T cell receptor beta chains follows, all from one sample in a study of cytomegalovirus exposure and HLA in healthy donors. Sequenced by immunoSEQ multiplex PCR; TCRdb stores in-frame clones only, minus some. The sample includes around 140,000 clones, approximately 80% of them seen just once. Sequencing was carried out using PBMCs. These receptors all stem from a female donor in good health and CMV-seronegative. The CDR3 runs from the conserved cysteine through the conserved F or W. Each record gives: D gene, V gene, CDR3 length, clone size, J gene, CDR3 DNA, CDR3 protein. The D gene is left open where the match is weak. Clone size is given for some rows only: seen once, a few or many times, or a class if the clone is expanded.

D gene: .; V gene: TRBV5-5; CDR3 length: 13; clone size: .; J gene: TRBJ1-2; CDR3 DNA: TGTGCCAGCAGCACCAACAGTGTCTATGGCTACACCTTC; CDR3 protein: CASSTNSVYGYTF
D gene: TRBD1; V gene: TRBV19; CDR3 length: 15; clone size: .; J gene: TRBJ1-2; CDR3 DNA: TGTGCCAGTAGTTCCGGGTCGACAGGGATCGTTGGCTACACCTTC; CDR3 protein: CASSSGSTGIVGYTF
D gene: TRBD1; V gene: TRBV5-1; CDR3 length: 15; clone size: .; J gene: TRBJ1-1; CDR3 DNA: TGCGCCAGCAGCGCTAGCAGGGGGCGGGGCACTGAAGCTTTCTTT; CDR3 protein: CASSASRGRGTEAFF
D gene: TRBD2; V gene: TRBV6-5; CDR3 length: 15; clone size: .; J gene: TRBJ2-1; CDR3 DNA: TGTGCCAGCCGCAGTAGCGGGGGGCCGTTGGTCGAGCAGTTCTTC; CDR3 protein: CASRSSGGPLVEQFF
D gene: TRBD1; V gene: TRBV5-1; CDR3 length: 17; clone size: few; J gene: TRBJ2-6; CDR3 DNA: TGCGCCAGCAGCTCGGGGACAGGGGTTTCCGGGGCCAACGTCCTGACTTTC; CDR3 protein: CASSSGTGVSGANVLTF
D gene: TRBD1; V gene: TRBV7-8; CDR3 length: 15; clone size: once; J gene: TRBJ2-7; CDR3 DNA: TGTGCCAGCAGCTTAGCGGGGACAGGGGGCTACGAGCAGTACTTC; CDR3 protein: CASSLAGTGGYEQYF
D gene: .; V gene: TRBV30; CDR3 length: 15; clone size: .; J gene: TRBJ2-1; CDR3 DNA: TGTGCCTGGAGTATTTACAGAGCTATCTACAATGAGCAGTTCTTC; CDR3 protein: CAWSIYRAIYNEQFF
D gene: .; V gene: TRBV5-6; CDR3 length: 17; clone size: .; J gene: TRBJ1-4; CDR3 DNA: TGTGCCAGCAGCTCTAAGAGGACGCCCGCGGACTATGAAAAACTGTTTTTT; CDR3 protein: CASSSKRTPADYEKLFF
D gene: TRBD2; V gene: TRBV25-1; CDR3 length: 16; clone size: .; J gene: TRBJ2-3; CDR3 DNA: TGTGCCAGCACCGAGGGAGCGGGAGGGCCAGCAGATACGCAGTATTTT; CDR3 protein: CASTEGAGGPADTQYF
D gene: .; V gene: TRBV6-1; CDR3 length: 12; clone size: .; J gene: TRBJ2-3; CDR3 DNA: TGTGCCAGCAGGAGTAGTAGAAATACGCAGTATTTT; CDR3 protein: CASRSSRNTQYF
D gene: .; V gene: TRBV27; CDR3 length: 14; clone size: few; J gene: TRBJ1-1; CDR3 DNA: TGTGCCAGCAGTTTCAGACAGATGAACACTGAAGCTTTCTTT; CDR3 protein: CASSFRQMNTEAFF
D gene: TRBD2; V gene: TRBV13; CDR3 length: 16; clone size: .; J gene: TRBJ2-7; CDR3 DNA: TGTGCCAGCAGCCAGCTAGCGGGAGGGAGCTCCTACGAGCAGTACTTC; CDR3 protein: CASSQLAGGSSYEQYF
D gene: .; V gene: TRBV2; CDR3 length: 12; clone size: .; J gene: TRBJ2-1; CDR3 DNA: TGTGCCAGCCCCGCGAGGAGTAATGAGCAGTTCTTC; CDR3 protein: CASPARSNEQFF
D gene: .; V gene: TRBV5-4; CDR3 length: 14; clone size: .; J gene: TRBJ1-1; CDR3 DNA: TGTGCCAGCAGCTTACCCTACGGGGACACTGAAGCTTTCTTT; CDR3 protein: CASSLPYGDTEAFF
D gene: TRBD1; V gene: TRBV5-1; CDR3 length: 13; clone size: few; J gene: TRBJ1-2; CDR3 DNA: TGCGCCAGCAGCCAAGGGGGCGCAGATGGCTACACCTTC; CDR3 protein: CASSQGGADGYTF
D gene: .; V gene: TRBV27; CDR3 length: 14; clone size: .; J gene: TRBJ2-2; CDR3 DNA: TGTGCCAGCAGTTTCAGAGGGAACACCGGGGAGCTGTTTTTT; CDR3 protein: CASSFRGNTGELFF
D gene: .; V gene: TRBV6-1; CDR3 length: 13; clone size: .; J gene: TRBJ1-1; CDR3 DNA: TGTGCCAGCAAATTGGGCGGGAACACTGAAGCCTTCTTT; CDR3 protein: CASKLGGNTEAFF
D gene: .; V gene: TRBV5-1; CDR3 length: 13; clone size: few; J gene: TRBJ1-2; CDR3 DNA: TGCGCCAGCAGCTGGGGGGGTCCCTATGGCTACACCTTC; CDR3 protein: CASSWGGPYGYTF
D gene: .; V gene: TRBV7-2; CDR3 length: 13; clone size: .; J gene: TRBJ2-3; CDR3 DNA: TGTGCCAGCAGAGAACGGGGAACAGATACGCAGTATTTT; CDR3 protein: CASRERGTDTQYF
D gene: .; V gene: TRBV5-1; CDR3 length: 16; clone size: .; J gene: TRBJ1-3; CDR3 DNA: TGCGCCAGCAGCTTAGGCGGCCCTAGCTCTGGAAACACCATATATTTT; CDR3 protein: CASSLGGPSSGNTIYF
D gene: TRBD1; V gene: TRBV5-4; CDR3 length: 15; clone size: .; J gene: TRBJ1-3; CDR3 DNA: TGTGCCAGCAGCCTCACAGGGGATTCTGGAAACACCATATATTTT; CDR3 protein: CASSLTGDSGNTIYF
D gene: .; V gene: TRBV5-1; CDR3 length: 14; clone size: .; J gene: TRBJ2-5; CDR3 DNA: TGCGCCAGCAGCTTGGAGGTAGCCGAAGAGACCCAGTACTTC; CDR3 protein: CASSLEVAEETQYF
D gene: .; V gene: TRBV21-1; CDR3 length: 16; clone size: .; J gene: TRBJ2-3; CDR3 DNA: TGTGCCAGCAGCACCCGAGACCCAGGGCCAGCAGATACGCAGTATTTT; CDR3 protein: CASSTRDPGPADTQYF
D gene: .; V gene: TRBV27; CDR3 length: 14; clone size: .; J gene: TRBJ1-2; CDR3 DNA: TGTGCCAGCACCACATTCGGGGGGAGCTATGGCTACACCTTC; CDR3 protein: CASTTFGGSYGYTF
D gene: .; V gene: TRBV15; CDR3 length: 16; clone size: .; J gene: TRBJ1-5; CDR3 DNA: TGTGCCACCAGCAGAGGTAGTCAGGGGAACGTTCAGCCCCAGCATTTT; CDR3 protein: CATSRGSQGNVQPQHF
D gene: .; V gene: TRBV4-1; CDR3 length: 15; clone size: .; J gene: TRBJ2-7; CDR3 DNA: TGCGCCAGCAGCCAGTCGAGGGGGGGGGACTACGAGCAGTACTTC; CDR3 protein: CASSQSRGGDYEQYF
D gene: .; V gene: TRBV19; CDR3 length: 13; clone size: .; J gene: TRBJ1-6; CDR3 DNA: TGTGCCAGTAGTACCTCCCCCCCGGCACCCCTCCACTTT; CDR3 protein: CASSTSPPAPLHF
D gene: .; V gene: TRBV12-5; CDR3 length: 11; clone size: .; J gene: TRBJ2-7; CDR3 DNA: TGTGCTAGTGTCTGGAGGTACGAGCAGTACTTC; CDR3 protein: CASVWRYEQYF
D gene: .; V gene: TRBV19; CDR3 length: 15; clone size: .; J gene: TRBJ2-3; CDR3 DNA: TGTGCCAGTAGTATAGATCCAGGAACCACAGATACGCAGTATTTT; CDR3 protein: CASSIDPGTTDTQYF
D gene: TRBD1; V gene: TRBV30; CDR3 length: 14; clone size: .; J gene: TRBJ1-1; CDR3 DNA: TGTGCCTGGAGTGGCGGACAGGGGAGGGGTGAAGCTTTCTTT; CDR3 protein: CAWSGGQGRGEAFF
D gene: .; V gene: TRBV5-1; CDR3 length: 15; clone size: once; J gene: TRBJ1-3; CDR3 DNA: TGCGCCAGCAGTCCTGGAGACAGCTCTGGAAACACCATATATTTT; CDR3 protein: CASSPGDSSGNTIYF
D gene: .; V gene: TRBV6-1; CDR3 length: 17; clone size: .; J gene: TRBJ2-1; CDR3 DNA: TGTGCCAGCAGTGGGGGGGTCGTGGGAATACCCTACAATGAGCAGTTCTTC; CDR3 protein: CASSGGVVGIPYNEQFF
D gene: TRBD2; V gene: TRBV5-1; CDR3 length: 13; clone size: .; J gene: TRBJ2-1; CDR3 DNA: TGCGCCAGCAGCCCGCTAGCGGACAATGAGCAGTTCTTC; CDR3 protein: CASSPLADNEQFF
D gene: .; V gene: TRBV2; CDR3 length: 13; clone size: few; J gene: TRBJ1-4; CDR3 DNA: TGTGCCAGCCAACCCCGAATCGGTGAAAAACTGTTTTTT; CDR3 protein: CASQPRIGEKLFF
D gene: .; V gene: TRBV30; CDR3 length: 16; clone size: once; J gene: TRBJ2-2; CDR3 DNA: TGTGCCTGGAACGGACACTTAAACGCGAACACCGGGGAGCTGTTTTTT; CDR3 protein: CAWNGHLNANTGELFF
D gene: .; V gene: TRBV10-3; CDR3 length: 14; clone size: .; J gene: TRBJ2-7; CDR3 DNA: TGTGCCATCAGTGAGTCGGGGCAGGGCTACGAGCAGTACTTC; CDR3 protein: CAISESGQGYEQYF
D gene: .; V gene: TRBV6-5; CDR3 length: 15; clone size: .; J gene: TRBJ2-6; CDR3 DNA: TGTGCCAGCAGTTACTCGAGAAGTGGGGCCAACGTCCTGACTTTC; CDR3 protein: CASSYSRSGANVLTF
D gene: .; V gene: TRBV28; CDR3 length: 12; clone size: once; J gene: TRBJ2-7; CDR3 DNA: TGTGCCAGCACCGAGGTAAATCATCGAAAGTACTTC; CDR3 protein: CASTEVNHRKYF
D gene: TRBD1; V gene: TRBV28; CDR3 length: 14; clone size: .; J gene: TRBJ2-7; CDR3 DNA: TGTGCCAGCAGTTCCGGGACAGGTCCTTTTCCGTGGAACTTC; CDR3 protein: CASSSGTGPFPWNF
D gene: TRBD1; V gene: TRBV2; CDR3 length: 14; clone size: .; J gene: TRBJ2-1; CDR3 DNA: TGTGCCAGCGCTGACAGGGCGATCCTGAATGAGCAGTTCTTC; CDR3 protein: CASADRAILNEQFF
D gene: .; V gene: TRBV7-3; CDR3 length: 14; clone size: .; J gene: TRBJ2-3; CDR3 DNA: TGTGCCAGCAGCTTATGGCAGGGCACAGATACGCAGTATTTT; CDR3 protein: CASSLWQGTDTQYF
D gene: .; V gene: TRBV4-3; CDR3 length: 14; clone size: .; J gene: TRBJ2-2; CDR3 DNA: TGCGCCAGCAGCCAAGATGCCGGGACCGGGGAGCTGTTTTTT; CDR3 protein: CASSQDAGTGELFF
D gene: .; V gene: TRBV7-8; CDR3 length: 14; clone size: .; J gene: TRBJ1-4; CDR3 DNA: TGTGCCAGCAGCTTAACCGGACGGGGTGAAAAACTGTTTTTT; CDR3 protein: CASSLTGRGEKLFF
D gene: TRBD1; V gene: TRBV2; CDR3 length: 16; clone size: .; J gene: TRBJ2-7; CDR3 DNA: TGTGCCAGCAGTGAAATGGTTGGGACAGTCTCCTACGAGCAGTACTTC; CDR3 protein: CASSEMVGTVSYEQYF
D gene: .; V gene: TRBV19; CDR3 length: 14; clone size: .; J gene: TRBJ2-1; CDR3 DNA: TGTGCCAGTAGTTATCTGAGCTCCTACAATGAGCAGTTCTTC; CDR3 protein: CASSYLSSYNEQFF
D gene: TRBD2; V gene: TRBV4-2; CDR3 length: 17; clone size: .; J gene: TRBJ2-3; CDR3 DNA: TGTGCCAGCAGCCAAGATGGACTAGCGGGAGCCACAGATACGCAGTATTTT; CDR3 protein: CASSQDGLAGATDTQYF
D gene: .; V gene: TRBV19; CDR3 length: 13; clone size: .; J gene: TRBJ1-1; CDR3 DNA: TGTGCCAGTAGCAGGATTATGAACACTGAAGCTTTCTTT; CDR3 protein: CASSRIMNTEAFF
D gene: TRBD2; V gene: TRBV7-2; CDR3 length: 16; clone size: .; J gene: TRBJ2-1; CDR3 DNA: TGTGCCAGCAGCTTTTTAGGCGGGGGGGCCTACAATGAGCAGTTCTTC; CDR3 protein: CASSFLGGGAYNEQFF
D gene: TRBD2; V gene: TRBV5-1; CDR3 length: 16; clone size: .; J gene: TRBJ2-7; CDR3 DNA: TGCGCCAGCAGCTTGGGACTAGCGGGAGGTGTAGGCGAGCAGTACTTC; CDR3 protein: CASSLGLAGGVGEQYF
D gene: TRBD1; V gene: TRBV6-5; CDR3 length: 15; clone size: .; J gene: TRBJ1-2; CDR3 DNA: TGTGCCAGCAATACGGCTAATGACAGGGGGTATGGCTACACCTTC; CDR3 protein: CASNTANDRGYGYTF
D gene: .; V gene: TRBV27; CDR3 length: 14; clone size: .; J gene: TRBJ1-2; CDR3 DNA: TGTGCCAGCCGAGACCCTGGGGGGTTGAGGGGCTACACCTTC; CDR3 protein: CASRDPGGLRGYTF
D gene: .; V gene: TRBV28; CDR3 length: 15; clone size: .; J gene: TRBJ2-7; CDR3 DNA: TGTGCCAGTCTTATTAGGGGAGGCACTGGCTACGAGCAGTACTTC; CDR3 protein: CASLIRGGTGYEQYF
D gene: .; V gene: TRBV7-6; CDR3 length: 18; clone size: few; J gene: TRBJ1-4; CDR3 DNA: TGTGCCAGCAGCTTAGGTCGTGTCAGCGTGGGAACTAATGAAAAACTGTTTTTT; CDR3 protein: CASSLGRVSVGTNEKLFF
D gene: TRBD1; V gene: TRBV10-1; CDR3 length: 15; clone size: .; J gene: TRBJ1-1; CDR3 DNA: TGCGCCAGCAGTGGGGACAGGGGGTTCGGCACTGAAGCTTTCTTT; CDR3 protein: CASSGDRGFGTEAFF
D gene: .; V gene: TRBV6-1; CDR3 length: 14; clone size: .; J gene: TRBJ2-3; CDR3 DNA: TGTGCCAGCAGTGTGGGCGCGAGCACAGATACGCAGTATTTT; CDR3 protein: CASSVGASTDTQYF
D gene: .; V gene: TRBV28; CDR3 length: 15; clone size: .; J gene: TRBJ1-2; CDR3 DNA: TGTGCCAGCAGTTTAGGGGGGACGGTGCTCTATGGCTACACCTTC; CDR3 protein: CASSLGGTVLYGYTF
D gene: .; V gene: TRBV11-1; CDR3 length: 11; clone size: .; J gene: TRBJ1-1; CDR3 DNA: TGTGCCAGCAGCGCAGGGTGTCTTACTTTCTTT; CDR3 protein: CASSAGCLTFF
D gene: TRBD2; V gene: TRBV5-1; CDR3 length: 13; clone size: .; J gene: TRBJ2-7; CDR3 DNA: TGCGCCAGCAGCTTCGGGGGGTCATACGAGCAGTACTTC; CDR3 protein: CASSFGGSYEQYF